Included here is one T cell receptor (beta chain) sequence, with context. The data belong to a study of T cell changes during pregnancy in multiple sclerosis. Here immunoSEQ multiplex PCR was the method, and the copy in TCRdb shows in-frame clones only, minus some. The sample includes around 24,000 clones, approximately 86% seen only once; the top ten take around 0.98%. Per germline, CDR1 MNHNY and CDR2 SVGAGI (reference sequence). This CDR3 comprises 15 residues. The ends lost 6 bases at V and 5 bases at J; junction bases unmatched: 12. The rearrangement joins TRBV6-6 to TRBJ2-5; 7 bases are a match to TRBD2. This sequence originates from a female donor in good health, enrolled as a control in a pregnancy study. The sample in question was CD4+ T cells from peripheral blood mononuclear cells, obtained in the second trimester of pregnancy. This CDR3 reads CASSPLKRGGETQYF. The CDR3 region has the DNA TGTGCCAGCAGCCCCCTCAAGCGGGGAGGGGAGACCCAGTACTTC.